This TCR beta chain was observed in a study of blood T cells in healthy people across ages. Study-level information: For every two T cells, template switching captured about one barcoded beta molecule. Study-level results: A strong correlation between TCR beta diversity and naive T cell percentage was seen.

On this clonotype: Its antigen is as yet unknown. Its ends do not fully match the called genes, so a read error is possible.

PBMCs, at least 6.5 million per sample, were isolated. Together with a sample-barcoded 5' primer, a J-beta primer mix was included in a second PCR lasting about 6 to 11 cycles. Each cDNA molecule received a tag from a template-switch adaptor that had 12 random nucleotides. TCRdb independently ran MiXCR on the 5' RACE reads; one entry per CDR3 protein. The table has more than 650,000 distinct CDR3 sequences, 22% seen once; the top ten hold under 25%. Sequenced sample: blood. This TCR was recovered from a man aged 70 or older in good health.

CDR3 amino acids: CASSYDALADQIAKNIQHF. The CDR3 nucleotides are TGTGCCAGCAGTTACGATGCCCTGGCCGACCAGATAGCCAAAAACATTCAGCACTTC. The V call is TRBV6-5, the J call TRBJ2-4; D ambiguous. Germline CDR1 and CDR2: MNHEY and SVGAGI. CDR3 length: 19 residues.